This T cell receptor beta chain was profiled in a study of blood T cells in healthy people across ages. Study-wide results and limits: Reliance upon unsorted PBMCs precluded definitive naive versus antigen-experienced comparison.

This clonotype was counted between two and nine times. Its antigen is not identified. It was with a sample-barcoded 5' primer and a J-beta primer mix that a second PCR of roughly 7 to 12 cycles was run. TCRdb reanalysed the 5' RACE reads using MiXCR and keeps one entry per CDR3 protein. The repertoire has about 900,000 distinct CDR3 sequences, approximately 67% of them found once; the top ten carry about a quarter. This CDR3 region has 14 residues. V was cut by 3 bases and J by 1 base, with 10 bases left in between. The germline gives CDR1 SNHLY, CDR2 FYNNEI. This clonotype was sampled from a man younger than 40 in good health. The sequencing sample was made of blood. The chain links TRBV2 to TRBJ2-7; D is tentatively TRBD1 or TRBD2 (6 bases each). CDR3 amino acids: CASSDGGRSYEQYF. Here the CDR3 DNA reads TGTGCCAGCAGTGACGGGGGCAGGTCCTACGAGCAGTACTTC. The variable domain in full, with the rest retrieved from reference TRBV2 and TRBJ2-7, is EPEVTQTPSHQVTQMGQEVILRCVPISNHLYFYWYRQILGQKVEFLVSFYNNEISEKSEIFDDQFSVERPDGSNFTLKIRSTKLEDSAMYFCASSDGGRSYEQYFGPGTRLTVT.